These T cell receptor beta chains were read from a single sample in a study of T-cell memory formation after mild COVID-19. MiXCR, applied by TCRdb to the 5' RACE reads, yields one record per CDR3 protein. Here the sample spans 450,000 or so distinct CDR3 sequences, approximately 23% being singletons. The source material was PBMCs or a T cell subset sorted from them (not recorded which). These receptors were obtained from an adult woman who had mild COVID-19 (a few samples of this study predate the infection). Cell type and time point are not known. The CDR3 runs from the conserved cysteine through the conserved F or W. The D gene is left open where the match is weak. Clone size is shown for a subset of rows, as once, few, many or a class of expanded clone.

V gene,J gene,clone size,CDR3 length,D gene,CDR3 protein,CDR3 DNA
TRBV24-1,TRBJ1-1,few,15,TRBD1,CATSDPRTGSTEAFF,TGTGCCACCAGTGATCCGCGGACAGGGAGCACTGAAGCTTTCTTT
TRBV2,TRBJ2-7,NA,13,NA,CASSETGGGEQYF,TGTGCCAGCAGTGAAACTGGGGGAGGCGAGCAGTACTTC
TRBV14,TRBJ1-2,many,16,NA,CASSSGQLKANYGYTF,TGTGCCAGCAGCTCCGGACAGCTTAAAGCTAACTATGGCTACACCTTC
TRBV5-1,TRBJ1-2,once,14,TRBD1,CASSFGTGVNGYTF,TGCGCCAGCAGCTTCGGGACAGGGGTGAATGGCTACACCTTC
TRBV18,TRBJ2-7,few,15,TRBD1,CASSPQGQGIDEQYF,TGTGCCAGCTCACCTCAGGGACAGGGTATCGACGAGCAGTACTTC
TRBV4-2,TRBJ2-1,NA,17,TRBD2,CASSQVLSGNRNNEQFF,TGTGCCAGCAGCCAAGTACTTAGCGGGAATCGGAACAATGAGCAGTTCTTC
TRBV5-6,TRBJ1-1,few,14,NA,CASSLGQLVTEAFF,TGTGCCAGCAGCTTGGGACAGTTAGTCACTGAAGCTTTCTTT
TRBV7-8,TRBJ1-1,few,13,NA,CASSPLKITEAFF,TGTGCCAGCAGCCCCCTTAAGATCACTGAAGCTTTCTTT
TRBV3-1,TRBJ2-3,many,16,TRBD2,CASSQLKRGGADTQYF,TGTGCCAGCAGCCAGCTAAAGCGGGGGGGCGCAGATACGCAGTATTTT
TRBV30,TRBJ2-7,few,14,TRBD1,CAWSVPGQGYEQYF,TGTGCCTGGAGTGTACCGGGACAGGGCTACGAGCAGTACTTC
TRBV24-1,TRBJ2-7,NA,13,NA,CATSASTEGEQYF,TGTGCCACCAGTGCTTCGACAGAGGGCGAGCAGTACTTC
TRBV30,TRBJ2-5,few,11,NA,CAWSVEETQYF,TGTGCCTGGAGTGTCGAAGAGACCCAGTACTTC
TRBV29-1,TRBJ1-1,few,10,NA,CSVERVAAFF,TGCAGCGTTGAACGGGTGGCAGCTTTCTTT
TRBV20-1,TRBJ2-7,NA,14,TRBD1,CSARPTGPYKEQYF,TGCAGTGCTAGACCGACAGGGCCTTACAAGGAGCAGTACTTC
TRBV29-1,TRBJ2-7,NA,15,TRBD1,CSVEVGRGIFYEQYF,TGCAGCGTTGAAGTTGGCAGGGGGATCTTCTACGAGCAGTACTTC
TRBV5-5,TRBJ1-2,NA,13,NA,CASSFDINYGYTF,TGTGCCAGCAGCTTTGACATTAACTATGGCTACACCTTC
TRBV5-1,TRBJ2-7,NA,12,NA,CASRLDSYEQYF,TGCGCCAGCAGGTTGGACTCCTACGAGCAGTACTTC
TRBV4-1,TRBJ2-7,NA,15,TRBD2,CASSQDWGGSYEQYF,TGCGCCAGCAGCCAAGATTGGGGGGGCTCCTACGAGCAGTACTTC
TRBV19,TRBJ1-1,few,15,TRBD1,CASTERDRGDTEAFF,TGTGCCAGTACCGAGAGGGACAGGGGGGACACTGAAGCTTTCTTT
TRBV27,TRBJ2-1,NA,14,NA,CASSMGTSMNEQFF,TGTGCCAGCAGTATGGGAACCTCGATGAATGAGCAGTTCTTC
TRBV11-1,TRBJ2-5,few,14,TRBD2,CASSFTSVGETQYF,TGTGCCAGCAGCTTCACTAGCGTAGGAGAGACCCAGTACTTC
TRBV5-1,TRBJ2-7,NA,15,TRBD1,CASSLEGGAFYEQYF,TGCGCCAGCAGCTTGGAAGGGGGCGCTTTTTACGAGCAGTACTTC
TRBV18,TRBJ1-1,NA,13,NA,CASSQSLGTEAFF,TGTGCCAGCTCACAATCACTGGGCACTGAAGCTTTCTTT
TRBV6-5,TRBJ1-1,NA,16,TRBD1,CASSRRQGQANTEAFF,TGTGCCAGCAGTCGGAGACAGGGGCAGGCGAACACTGAAGCTTTCTTT
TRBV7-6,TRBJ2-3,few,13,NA,CASSLVQGDTQYF,TGTGCCAGCAGCTTAGTTCAGGGGGATACGCAGTATTTT
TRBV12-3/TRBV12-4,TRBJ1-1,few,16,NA,CASRPPLGRTDTEAFF,TGTGCCAGCAGACCTCCCCTAGGACGGACAGACACTGAAGCTTTCTTT
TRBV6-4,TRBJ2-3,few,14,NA,CASKDSKSTDTQYF,TGTGCCAGCAAGGACTCAAAAAGCACAGATACGCAGTATTTT
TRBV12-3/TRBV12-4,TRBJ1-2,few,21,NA,CASSVTVWSYTARRRNYGYTF,TGTGCCAGCAGTGTTACGGTTTGGTCGTACACTGCTCGAAGGAGAAACTATGGCTACACCTTC
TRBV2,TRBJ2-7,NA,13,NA,CASRGLPGGEQYF,TGTGCCAGCCGAGGACTGCCTGGGGGCGAGCAGTACTTC
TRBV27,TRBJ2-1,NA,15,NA,CASGAGLAVDNEQFF,TGTGCCAGCGGGGCCGGCCTAGCCGTCGACAATGAGCAGTTCTTC
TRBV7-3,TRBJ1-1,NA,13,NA,CASSWGEGTEAFF,TGTGCCAGCAGCTGGGGAGAGGGAACTGAAGCTTTCTTT
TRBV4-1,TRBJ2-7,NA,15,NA,CASSHIRDGNYEQYF,TGCGCCAGCAGCCACATACGGGACGGTAACTACGAGCAGTACTTC
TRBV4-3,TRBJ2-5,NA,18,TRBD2,CASSQVLAGGGDQETQYF,TGCGCCAGCAGCCAAGTTCTAGCGGGAGGGGGGGACCAAGAGACCCAGTACTTC
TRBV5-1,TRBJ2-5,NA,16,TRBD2,CASSTQVAGGEETQYF,TGCGCCAGCAGCACCCAGGTAGCGGGGGGTGAGGAGACCCAGTACTTC
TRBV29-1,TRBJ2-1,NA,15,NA,CSVEGSVGVYNEQFF,TGCAGCGTTGAAGGTAGCGTGGGGGTCTACAATGAGCAGTTCTTC
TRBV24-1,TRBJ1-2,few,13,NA,CATSDFSGEGYTF,TGTGCCACCAGTGATTTCTCGGGGGAAGGCTACACCTTC
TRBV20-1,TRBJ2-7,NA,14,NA,CSAIPGSSSYEQYF,TGCAGTGCTATTCCAGGGTCGAGCTCCTACGAGCAGTACTTC
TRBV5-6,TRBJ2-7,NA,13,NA,CASSFGLDYEQYF,TGTGCCAGCAGCTTCGGACTGGACTACGAGCAGTACTTC
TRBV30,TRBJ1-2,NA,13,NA,CAWSKKDNYGYTF,TGTGCCTGGAGTAAGAAGGATAACTATGGCTACACCTTC
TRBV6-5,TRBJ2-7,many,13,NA,CASSPWDSYEQYF,TGTGCCAGCAGCCCCTGGGATTCCTACGAGCAGTACTTC
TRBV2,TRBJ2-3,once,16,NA,CASTLDRPSSTDTQYF,TGTGCCAGCACCTTGGATCGGCCATCTAGCACAGATACGCAGTATTTT
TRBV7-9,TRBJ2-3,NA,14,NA,CATCRGKATDTQYF,TGTGCCACATGCAGGGGAAAAGCCACAGATACGCAGTATTTT
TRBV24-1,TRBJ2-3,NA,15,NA,CATSDPRRDYDTQYF,TGTGCCACCAGTGATCCCCGCCGGGATTACGATACGCAGTATTTT
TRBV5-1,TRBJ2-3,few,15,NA,CASSLNKWDTDTQYF,TGCGCCAGCAGCTTGAACAAGTGGGACACAGATACGCAGTATTTT
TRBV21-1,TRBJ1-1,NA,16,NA,CASSKASHRWNTEAFF,TGTGCCAGCAGCAAAGCGAGTCACAGGTGGAACACTGAAGCTTTCTTT